Following are 26 T cell receptor beta chains from one sample sequenced in a study of beta chain features in type 1 diabetes. Investigators reverse transcribed all isolated RNA, so they sequenced expressed TCRB transcripts. Libraries were prepared by immunoSEQ multiplex PCR; TCRdb keeps only in-frame clonotypes and omits some of them. The top ten hold around 0.065% of the sample, which has hundreds of thousands of clones, about 30% seen once. The sequencing input was naive CD4+ T cells from blood. The receptors here all came from a man between 18 and 29 years old in good health.

This clone was counted a few times. J is TRBJ2-1 and V is TRBV18; D unclear. The CDR3 loop spans 11 amino acids. The germline V and J ends were trimmed by 3 bases and 8 bases, with 5 bases remaining between them. The germline CDR1 and CDR2 sequences are KGHSH and LQKENI. CDR3 coding DNA: TGTGCCAGCTCACCTTTGCATGAGCAGTTCTTC. As protein: CASSPLHEQFF.

The chain recombines TRBV30 with TRBJ1-1; D unclear. This CDR3 spans 12 amino acids. V lost 5 bases and J 5 bases, leaving 12 bases between the germline ends. Germline values: CDR1 GTSNPN, CDR2 SVGIG (reference sequence). The CDR3 reads CAWGEGFTEAFF. The CDR3 bases are TGTGCCTGGGGTGAGGGCTTTACTGAAGCTTTCTTT. The full variable domain, in which reference TRBV30 and TRBJ1-1 provide the parts outside the CDR3, is SQTIHQWPATLVQPVGSPLSLECTVEGTSNPNLYWYRQAAGRGLQLLFYSVGIGQISSEVPQNLSASRPQDRQFILSSKKLLLSDSGFYLCAWGEGFTEAFFGQGTRLTVV.

The chain links TRBV2 to TRBJ1-5; tentatively, D is TRBD1 (6 bases). The CDR3 is 15 residues long. The germline gives CDR1 SNHLY, CDR2 FYNNEI. The V and J ends lost 6 bases and 2 bases respectively, with 14 bases between them. The chain's CDR3 is CASSHRVWGNQPQHF. DNA of the CDR3: TGTGCCAGCAGCCACAGGGTATGGGGCAATCAGCCCCAGCATTTT.

This clone was seen more than once but under ten times. V gene TRBV29-1 combines with J gene TRBJ1-5; D call uncertain. The CDR3 consists of 12 residues. Germline CDR1 SQVTM, CDR2 ANQGSEA. The CDR3 protein is CGIRDSNQPQHF. CDR3 bases: TGCGGGATCAGAGATAGCAATCAGCCCCAGCATTTT.

The chain is built from TRBV5-1 and TRBJ2-5, with a tentative D call TRBD1 (5 bases). The V end was cut by 0 bases, the J end by 2 bases, with 17 bases between. The CDR3 extends over 17 amino acids. The germline V gene has CDR1 SGHRS and CDR2 YFSETQ. The CDR3 is CASSLASGADSQETQYF. The CDR3 DNA follows: TGCGCCAGCAGCTTGGCATCTGGCGCCGACAGTCAAGAGACCCAGTACTTC.

This chain connects TRBV30 to TRBJ2-3; D unresolved. The germline V gene has CDR1 GTSNPN and CDR2 SVGIG (reference sequence). The CDR3 has 13 amino acids. Trimming pared 2 bases from V and 0 bases from J, leaving 6 bases between. The CDR3 nucleotides read TGTGCCTGGAGTACTGGCAGCACAGATACGCAGTATTTT. It is translated as CAWSTGSTDTQYF. The whole variable domain, remainder taken from reference TRBV30 and TRBJ2-3, is SQTIHQWPATLVQPVGSPLSLECTVEGTSNPNLYWYRQAAGRGLQLLFYSVGIGQISSEVPQNLSASRPQDRQFILSSKKLLLSDSGFYLCAWSTGSTDTQYFGPGTRLTVL.

V gene TRBV2 combines with J gene TRBJ2-1; TRBD2 might be the D (5 bases). The V gene lost 6 bases and the J gene lost 4 bases, with 16 bases spanning the gap. The V gene's germline CDR1 is SNHLY and CDR2 FYNNEI. This CDR3 is 15 amino acids long. As DNA, the CDR3 is TGTGCCAGCAGGAGGGCCCTCTTGTCTTACAATGAGCAGTTCTTC. Translated, it gives CASRRALLSYNEQFF.

The chain uses TRBV13 and TRBJ2-7, with 7 bases identical to TRBD1. Losses at the gene ends were 4 bases for V and 3 bases for J; bases not matched to a gene: 3. Germline V CDR1 and CDR2: PRHDT, FYEKMQ (reference sequence). The CDR3 length is 13 residues. CDR3 sequence: CASSSDRSYEQYF. DNA of the CDR3: TGTGCCAGCAGCTCGGACAGGAGCTACGAGCAGTACTTC.

This rearrangement joins TRBV6-5 to TRBJ2-3; the D is unclear. Trimming shortened V by 6 bases and J by 0 bases, and 10 bases separated the two germline ends. CDR3 size: 14 residues. Germline V gives CDR1 MNHEY, CDR2 SVGAGI. The DNA for the CDR3 is TGTGCCAGCAGGCCCAATTACAGCACAGATACGCAGTATTTT. Protein product: CASRPNYSTDTQYF.

The rearrangement links TRBV28 to TRBJ2-4; D gene unclear. The V and J ends lost 5 bases and 0 bases respectively, with 11 bases between them. From germline, CDR1 is MDHEN and CDR2 SYDVKM. The CDR3 extends over 15 amino acids. CDR3 sequence: CASSTTVLAKNIQYF. The DNA for the CDR3 is TGTGCCAGCAGTACGACGGTCCTAGCCAAAAACATTCAGTACTTC.

This CDR3 reads CASSGGLAGVDEQFF. The DNA for the CDR3 is TGTGCCAGCAGTGGGGGACTAGCGGGAGTCGATGAGCAGTTCTTC. The chain couples TRBV25-1 to TRBJ2-1; 14 positions agree with TRBD2. The CDR3 has 15 amino acids. The V gene's germline CDR1 is MGHDK and CDR2 SYGVNS. Trimming removed 4 bases from V and 8 bases from J; junction bases left unmatched: 4.

The chain uses TRBV5-1 and TRBJ2-3; possible D gene TRBD1, 5 bases. The germline CDR1 and CDR2 sequences are SGHRS and YFSETQ. Between the trimmed V and J ends, which lost 4 bases and 6 bases, there was a span of 12 bases. CDR3 length equals 13 residues. The CDR3 loop reads CASSDPGLDTQYF. The CDR3 nucleotides are TGCGCCAGCAGCGACCCAGGGTTGGATACGCAGTATTTT. Based on the CDR3 plus reference TRBV5-1 and TRBJ2-3, the full variable domain is KAGVTQTPRYLIKTRGQQVTLSCSPISGHRSVSWYQQTPGQGLQFLFEYFSETQRNKGNFPGRFSGRQFSNSRSEMNVSTLELGDSALYLCASSDPGLDTQYFGPGTRLTVL.

The gene calls are TRBV30 and TRBJ1-5; 7 nucleotides agree with TRBD1. The germline V gene encodes CDR1 GTSNPN and CDR2 SVGIG (reference sequence). The CDR3 is 14 amino acids. V shed 0 bases, J shed 7 bases, and the junction held 6 bases outside the gene matches. The CDR3 loop reads CAWSVGTDRQPQHF. In DNA form, the CDR3 reads TGTGCCTGGAGTGTAGGGACGGACAGGCAGCCCCAGCATTTT.

This clone was counted a few times. This CDR3 is also generated by other DNA sequences in the sample. CDR3 amino acids: CASRLAGGTYNEQFF. In DNA, the CDR3 is TGTGCCAGCAGACTAGCGGGAGGCACCTACAATGAGCAGTTCTTC. This chain uses TRBV7-9 with TRBJ2-1; 12 bases line up with TRBD2. The CDR3 sequence is 15 residues long. The V gene's germline CDR1 is SEHNR and CDR2 FQNEAQ (reference sequence). V shed 6 bases, J shed 2 bases, and the junction held 2 bases outside the gene matches.

The gene calls are TRBV25-1 and TRBJ1-5; 7 positions match TRBD1. This CDR3 has 16 residues. V trimming: 2 bases; J trimming: 3 bases; junction bases outside the gene matches: 7. Germline CDR1 is MGHDK and CDR2 is SYGVNS. CDR3 region: CASSEGTASFNQPQHF. The CDR3 DNA reads as TGTGCCAGCAGTGAAGGGACAGCGAGTTTCAATCAGCCCCAGCATTTT.

The CDR3 DNA follows: TGTGCCAGCAGCTACACCGGGACTAGCTATAGTGAGCAGTTCTTC. Translating it yields CASSYTGTSYSEQFF. The chain uses TRBV7-2 and TRBJ2-1, with TRBD2 identical over 9 bases. This CDR3 region has 15 residues. Unmatched junction bases numbered 10, after V lost 4 bases and J lost 9 bases. Germline assignment: CDR1 SGHTA and CDR2 FQGNSA.

This clone has only a few counts. The rearrangement uses TRBV30 and TRBJ1-1, with D possibly TRBD1 on 5 matching bases. Trimming stripped 4 bases from V and 3 bases from J, with 12 bases between. Germline V CDR1 and CDR2: GTSNPN, SVGIG (reference sequence). This CDR3 has 13 amino acids. Here the CDR3 DNA reads TGTGCCTGGAATAGCAGGGTTTACACTGAAGCTTTCTTT. Protein product: CAWNSRVYTEAFF.

This clone was seen a handful of times. The genes are TRBV25-1 and TRBJ2-5, with D uncertain. This CDR3 is built from 11 residues. Per the germline V gene, CDR1 is MGHDK and CDR2 is SYGVNS. The V gene lost 6 bases and the J gene lost 5 bases, with 7 bases spanning the gap. CDR3 in amino acids: CASRGPETQYF. The DNA of the CDR3 is TGTGCCAGCAGGGGCCCTGAGACCCAGTACTTC.

This clone was counted between two and nine times. This sample includes further DNA sequences coding for the same CDR3. This rearrangement joins TRBV30 to TRBJ1-5, with D perhaps TRBD1 (6 bases). The CDR3 is made up of 13 amino acids. Looked up from germline, CDR1 is GTSNPN and CDR2 is SVGIG (reference sequence). Between the trimmed V and J ends, which lost 3 bases and 1 base, there was a span of 7 bases. The CDR3 region has the DNA TGTGCCTGGAGGCAGGGGAGCAATCAGCCCCAGCATTTT. Encoded protein: CAWRQGSNQPQHF.

The chain links TRBV7-3 to TRBJ2-3; TRBD2 matches 8 bases. The CDR3 covers 15 residues. The V segment lost 5 bases and the J segment 6 bases; nucleotides outside the gene matches: 10. In germline, CDR1 is SGHTA, CDR2 FQGTGA. The CDR3 DNA is TGTGCCAGCAGCGACTTAGCGGGGTCAGGGGATACGCAGTATTTT. As protein: CASSDLAGSGDTQYF. The variable domain in full, with the rest retrieved from reference TRBV7-3 and TRBJ2-3, is GAGVSQTPSNKVTEKGKYVELRCDPISGHTALYWYRQSLGQGPEFLIYFQGTGAADDSGLPNDRFFAVRPEGSVSTLKIQRTERGDSAVYLCASSDLAGSGDTQYFGPGTRLTVL.

There are a few counts of this clone. The chain joins TRBV21-1 to TRBJ2-5. TRBV21-1 is shown as a pseudogene. The CDR3 contains 15 residues. CDR3 loop: CASSRQRHWRETQYF. The CDR3 DNA follows: TGTGCCAGCAGCAGGCAACGACATTGGCGGGAGACCCAGTACTTC.

J is TRBJ2-1 and V is TRBV16; 13 bases map to TRBD2. The CDR3 totals 15 residues. The germline V gene has CDR1 KGHSY and CDR2 FQNENV. V dropped 1 base and J dropped 7; count of bases not matched to a gene: 1. CDR3 DNA sequence: TGTGCCAGCAGCCAATGGGGACTAGCGGGGAATGAGCAGTTCTTC. Protein sequence: CASSQWGLAGNEQFF.

The V call is TRBV7-9, the J call TRBJ2-5; D possibly matches TRBD1 or TRBD2 (5 bases each). Looked up from germline, CDR1 is SEHNR and CDR2 is FQNEAQ (reference sequence). The CDR3 contains 15 residues. With 4 bases removed from V and 2 bases from J, the gap between germline ends came to 14 bases. The CDR3 DNA follows: TGTGCCAGCAGCTCGGGGCTGATCCCTCAAGAGACCCAGTACTTC. This translates into CASSSGLIPQETQYF.

In its sample, this clone was seen once. The gene calls are TRBV4-1 and TRBJ2-3; D possibly corresponds to TRBD2 (5 bases). Trimming shortened V by 4 bases and J by 1 base, and 9 bases separated the two germline ends. Germline V lookup: CDR1 MGHRA, CDR2 YSYEKL. The CDR3 contains 14 residues. This chain's CDR3 is CASSPARGTDTQYF. The CDR3 nucleotides are TGCGCCAGCAGCCCCGCGAGGGGCACAGATACGCAGTATTTT.

The chain employs TRBV4-1 and TRBJ2-5; 8 bases line up with TRBD2. The CDR3 sequence is 15 residues long. After removal of 2 bases from V and 7 bases from J, the junction contained 9 bases not matched to a gene. Germline assignment: CDR1 MGHRA and CDR2 YSYEKL. As DNA, the CDR3 is TGCGCCAGCAGCCAATCGTCTAGCGGGTTCTGGACCCAGTACTTC. This gives the protein CASSQSSSGFWTQYF.

The J gene is TRBJ2-7, the V gene TRBV30, with 13 bases matching TRBD2. The CDR3 runs to 17 residues. Germline V gene sequence: CDR1 GTSNPN, CDR2 SVGIG (reference sequence). J gave up 5 bases and V 2 bases, and 12 bases lay outside the gene matches. The CDR3 is CAWSLGTSGILIHEQYF. In nucleotides, the CDR3 is TGTGCCTGGAGTCTTGGGACTAGCGGGATTCTCATCCACGAGCAGTACTTC. The whole variable domain, remainder taken from reference TRBV30 and TRBJ2-7, is SQTIHQWPATLVQPVGSPLSLECTVEGTSNPNLYWYRQAAGRGLQLLFYSVGIGQISSEVPQNLSASRPQDRQFILSSKKLLLSDSGFYLCAWSLGTSGILIHEQYFGPGTRLTVT.